This T cell receptor (beta chain) was identified during a study of human T cells and chemical hapten exposure. On the study more broadly: An area of 2 cm by 2 cm on upper inner arm skin received 2% DPC for sensitization.

Using its own MiXCR run on the RACE reads, TCRdb lists one record per CDR3 protein. The sample carries tens of thousands of distinct CDR3 sequences, around 10% recorded once. Indicated time point: pre-sensitization, week 0. Stated treatment: therapeutic diphenylcyclopropenone sensitization with weekly scalp DPC. This clonotype was picked up many times. The specimen was whole blood, collected in connection with sensitization to the hapten diphenylcyclopropenone (DPC). The clonotype was recovered from a woman between 40 and 55 years old with alopecia areata. Some clones in this sample may be carry-over from other donors' samples.

The CDR3 loop reads CASSPLESSYNEQFF. The CDR3 DNA reads TGTGCCAGCAGTCCACTAGAGTCCTCCTACAATGAGCAGTTCTTC. V is TRBV6-2 or TRBV6-3 and J is TRBJ2-1; the D gene is possibly TRBD2 (5 bases). The CDR3 sequence is 15 residues long. Germline V gene lookup returns CDR1 MNHEY and CDR2 SVGEGT. V lost 5 bases to trimming and J lost 0 bases, with 11 bases between them.